One and the same sample provided the 17 T cell receptor beta chains below, sequenced in a study of a mutant IDH1 vaccine in newly diagnosed glioma. Time point specified: week 35, safety follow-up. Every vaccine dose comprised 300 ug of mutant IDH1 20-mer peptide plus topical imiquimod. Assay: immunoSEQ multiplex PCR; the TCRdb copy retains only in-frame clones and omits some. The sample includes fewer than 70,000 clones, about 87% of them seen just once. No antigens are known for them. The sample in question was PBMCs, obtained from a glioma patient whose treatment included an IDH1 peptide vaccine. The receptors here all came from a man aged 30 to 45 with glioma.

This clone showed up just once. The J gene is TRBJ1-4, the V gene TRBV5-1; 7 nucleotides align to TRBD1. In germline, CDR1 is SGHRS, CDR2 YFSETQ. The CDR3 consists of 16 residues. J was trimmed by 1 base and V by 0 bases; bases with no gene match: 3. The CDR3 nucleotides read TGCGCCAGCAGCTTGGAGGCAGGGGGAACTAATGAAAAACTGTTTTTT. Translated, it gives CASSLEAGGTNEKLFF.

This sequence joins TRBV30 and TRBJ2-7; 8 bases are a match to TRBD2. The germline CDR1 and CDR2 sequences are GTSNPN and SVGIG (reference sequence). The CDR3 is 14 amino acids. V lost 1 base to trimming and J lost 6 bases; unmatched junction nucleotides: 8. CDR3 sequence: CAWSDYPAGGEQYF. CDR3 sequence (DNA): TGTGCCTGGAGTGACTACCCCGCGGGGGGCGAGCAGTACTTC.

This sequence joins TRBV4-1 and TRBJ2-1; 8 bases align to TRBD2. The V and J ends lost 1 base and 15 bases, in that order; junction bases with no gene match: 14. Germline V gene data show CDR1 as MGHRA and CDR2 as YSYEKL. The length of the CDR3 is 15 residues. In DNA form, the CDR3 reads TGCGCCAGCAGCCAAGCCCTAACTAGCGGCCTTAGTGTGTTCTTC. This translates into CASSQALTSGLSVFF.

The CDR3 is CASSSTRGTEAFF. In DNA, the CDR3 is TGTGCCAGCAGCTCTACGCGGGGCACTGAAGCTTTCTTT. V gene TRBV7-3 combines with J gene TRBJ1-1; D is ambiguous. In germline, CDR1 is SGHTA, CDR2 FQGTGA. The CDR3 contains 13 residues. Trimming left V 4 bases short and J 4 bases short, with 10 bases between.

The rearrangement joins TRBV29-1 to TRBJ2-3; D is undetermined. Germline V gene data show CDR1 as SQVTM and CDR2 as ANQGSEA. This CDR3 spans 14 amino acids. V was shortened by 2 bases and J by 1 base, with 10 bases between the two germline ends. The CDR3 DNA sequence: TGCAGCGTTGAACGGCTCGGACGCACAGATACGCAGTATTTT. Protein sequence: CSVERLGRTDTQYF.

The gene calls are TRBV5-1 and TRBJ2-1; no reliable D call. This CDR3 has 16 residues. V lost 0 bases and J lost 8, with 18 bases in between. Germline CDR1 and CDR2: SGHRS and YFSETQ. In nucleotides, the CDR3 is TGCGCCAGCAGCTTGGTTCTAGAACCCCTAGGCGATGAGCAGTTCTTC. Its translation: CASSLVLEPLGDEQFF.

The genes are TRBV7-9 and TRBJ1-5; D is possibly TRBD1 (5 bases). Trimming removed 5 bases at V and 0 bases at J, with 14 bases between. The germline V gene encodes CDR1 SEHNR and CDR2 FQNEAQ (reference sequence). CDR3 size: 16 residues. The CDR3 loop reads CASSIRRGDSNQPQHF. The CDR3 DNA reads TGTGCCAGCAGCATCCGGAGGGGAGATAGCAATCAGCCCCAGCATTTT.

With regard to this clone: An end of the junction does not agree with germline; a read error may underlie this. The chain combines TRBV28 with TRBJ2-7; the D gene could be TRBD1 or TRBD2 (5 bases each). Germline CDR1 reads MDHEN; CDR2 reads SYDVKM. This CDR3 has 12 residues. Written as DNA, the CDR3 is TGTGCCAGCAGTCCGCACCGGGACGCCAAGAATTTC. As protein: CASSPHRDAKNF.

The V call is TRBV7-9, the J call TRBJ2-7; TRBD1 matches 8 bases. CDR1 is SEHNR, CDR2 FQNEAQ, per germline (reference sequence). Trimming took 4 bases from V and 4 from J; bases not matched to a gene: 3. The CDR3 runs 13 residues. In nucleotides, the CDR3 is TGTGCCAGCAGCTCGGGACAGGTGTACGAGCAGTACTTC. Protein product: CASSSGQVYEQYF. The whole variable domain, filled in from reference TRBV7-9 and TRBJ2-7, reads DTGVSQNPRHKITKRGQNVTFRCDPISEHNRLYWYRQTLGQGPEFLTYFQNEAQLEKSRLLSDRFSAERPKGSFSTLEIQRTEQGDSAMYLCASSSGQVYEQYFGPGTRLTVT.

The chain uses TRBV27 and TRBJ2-1; 11 positions match TRBD2. The CDR3 has 15 amino acids. Germline loops: CDR1 MNHEY, CDR2 SMNVEV (reference sequence). Trimming at V came to 1 base and at J to 8 bases, leaving 4 bases not matched to a gene. The CDR3 bases are TGTGCCAGCAGTTTATGGCTAGCGGGAGGCGATGAGCAGTTCTTC. Its translation: CASSLWLAGGDEQFF.

The rearrangement joins TRBV28 to TRBJ1-4; unclear D gene. Trimming cost V 1 base and J 0 bases, with 18 bases left between them. This CDR3 contains 19 residues. Germline lookup yields CDR1 MDHEN and CDR2 SYDVKM. This CDR3 reads CASSLSLRLSRATNEKLFF. The DNA of the CDR3 is TGTGCCAGCAGTTTATCTCTTCGACTATCTCGGGCAACTAATGAAAAACTGTTTTTT.

The chain has TRBV5-1 and TRBJ1-3; D gene ambiguous. Trimming took 0 bases from V and 0 from J, leaving 10 bases between them. Germline lookup yields CDR1 SGHRS and CDR2 YFSETQ. The CDR3 consists of 16 residues. CDR3 DNA sequence: TGCGCCAGCAGCTTGGGGCAGACGAGCTCTGGAAACACCATATATTTT. Its protein product is CASSLGQTSSGNTIYF.

The chain employs TRBV19 and TRBJ1-5; 7 bases map to TRBD1. The V gene end was trimmed by 5 bases and the J gene end by 11 bases; junction bases not matched to a gene: 12. Germline lookup yields CDR1 LNHDA and CDR2 SQIVND (reference sequence). The CDR3 runs 14 residues. The chain's CDR3 is CASSGRQGFWTQHF. CDR3 nucleotide sequence: TGTGCCAGTAGTGGGAGACAGGGTTTTTGGACCCAGCATTTT.

This clone was seen a few times. This chain uses TRBV5-1 with TRBJ2-2; D uncertain. CDR1 is SGHRS and CDR2 is YFSETQ in the germline V gene. The CDR3 sequence is 13 residues long. The V end lost 7 bases, the J end lost 6 bases, and 13 bases lay between the germline ends. The DNA of the CDR3 is TGCGCCAGCGGGTCCCCCGGGTCCGGGGAGCTGTTTTTT. The encoded protein is CASGSPGSGELFF.

V gene TRBV30 combines with J gene TRBJ1-1; weak D call: TRBD1 (5 bases). The V end was cut by 2 bases, the J end by 1 base, with 11 bases between. From germline, CDR1 is GTSNPN and CDR2 SVGIG (reference sequence). The CDR3 runs to 14 residues. The CDR3 region is CAWSRLGGNTEAFF. The CDR3 DNA reads as TGTGCCTGGAGTCGCTTGGGGGGGAACACTGAAGCTTTCTTT.

The V call is TRBV5-6, the J call TRBJ2-7; TRBD2 matches at 8 bases. Germline CDR1 and CDR2: SGHDT and YYEEEE. This CDR3 has 15 amino acids. Trimming removed 5 bases from V and 3 bases from J; junction bases left unmatched: 10. For the CDR3, the DNA is TGTGCCAGCAGTCCACAACTAGCGGACCTCTACGAGCAGTACTTC. Its translation: CASSPQLADLYEQYF.

The rearrangement joins TRBV10-2 to TRBJ2-3; D uncertain. The CDR3 has 16 residues. Germline assignment: CDR1 WSHSY and CDR2 SAAADI. V was pared by 3 bases and J by 1 base, with 14 bases between. CDR3: CASSDEARGRTDTQYF. CDR3 DNA sequence: TGCGCCAGCAGTGACGAAGCACGCGGACGCACAGATACGCAGTATTTT.